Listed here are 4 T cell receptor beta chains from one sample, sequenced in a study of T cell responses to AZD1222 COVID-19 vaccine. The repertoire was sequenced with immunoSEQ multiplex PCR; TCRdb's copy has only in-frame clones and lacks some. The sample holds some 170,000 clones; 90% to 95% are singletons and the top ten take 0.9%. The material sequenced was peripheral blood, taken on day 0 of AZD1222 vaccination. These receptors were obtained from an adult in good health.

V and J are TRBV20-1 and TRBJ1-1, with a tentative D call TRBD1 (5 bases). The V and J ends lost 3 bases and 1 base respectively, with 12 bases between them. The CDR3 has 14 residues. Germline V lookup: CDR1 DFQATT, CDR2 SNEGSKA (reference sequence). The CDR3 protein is CSASQGTGNTEAFF. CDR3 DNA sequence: TGCAGTGCTAGTCAGGGAACCGGGAACACTGAAGCTTTCTTT.

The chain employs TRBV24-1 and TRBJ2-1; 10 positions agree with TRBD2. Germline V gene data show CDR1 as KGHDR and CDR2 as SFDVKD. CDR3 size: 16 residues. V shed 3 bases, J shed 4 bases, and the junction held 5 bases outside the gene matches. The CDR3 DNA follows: TGTGCCACCAGTGATCCGGGACTAGCGATATACAATGAGCAGTTCTTC. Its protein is CATSDPGLAIYNEQFF.

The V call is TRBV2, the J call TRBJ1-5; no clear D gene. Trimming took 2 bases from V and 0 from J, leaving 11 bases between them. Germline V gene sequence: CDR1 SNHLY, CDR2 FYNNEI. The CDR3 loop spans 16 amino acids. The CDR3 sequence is CASSEHSWYSNQPQHF. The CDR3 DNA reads TGTGCCAGCAGTGAACACTCTTGGTATAGCAATCAGCCCCAGCATTTT.

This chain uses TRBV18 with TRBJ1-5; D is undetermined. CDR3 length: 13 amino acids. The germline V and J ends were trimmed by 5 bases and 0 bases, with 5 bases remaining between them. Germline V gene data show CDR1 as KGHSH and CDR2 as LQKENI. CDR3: CASSAASNQPQHF. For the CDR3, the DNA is TGTGCCAGCTCAGCGGCTAGCAATCAGCCCCAGCATTTT. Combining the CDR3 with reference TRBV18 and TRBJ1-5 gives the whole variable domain NAGVMQNPRHLVRRRGQEARLRCSPMKGHSHVYWYRQLPEEGLKFMVYLQKENIIDESGMPKERFSAEFPKEGPSILRIQQVVRGDSAAYFCASSAASNQPQHFGDGTRLSIL.